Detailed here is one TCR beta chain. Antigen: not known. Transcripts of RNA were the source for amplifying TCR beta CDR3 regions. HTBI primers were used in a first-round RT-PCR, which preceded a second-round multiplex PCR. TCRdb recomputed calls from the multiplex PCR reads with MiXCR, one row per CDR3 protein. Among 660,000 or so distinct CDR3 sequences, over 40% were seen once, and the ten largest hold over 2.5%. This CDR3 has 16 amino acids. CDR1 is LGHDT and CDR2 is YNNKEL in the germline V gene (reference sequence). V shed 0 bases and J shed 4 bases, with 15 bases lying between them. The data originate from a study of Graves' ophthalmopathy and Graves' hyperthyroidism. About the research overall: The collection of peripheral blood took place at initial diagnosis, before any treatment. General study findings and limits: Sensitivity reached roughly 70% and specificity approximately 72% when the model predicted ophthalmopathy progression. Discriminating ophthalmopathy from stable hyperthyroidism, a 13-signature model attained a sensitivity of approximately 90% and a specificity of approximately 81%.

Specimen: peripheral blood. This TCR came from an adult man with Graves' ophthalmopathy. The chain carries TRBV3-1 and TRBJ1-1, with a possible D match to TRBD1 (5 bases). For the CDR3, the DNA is TGTGCCAGCAGCCAAGATATGGGACGGCCGGGCACTGAAGCTTTCTTT. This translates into CASSQDMGRPGTEAFF.